The rows below give T cell receptor beta chains drawn from one sample of a study of human T cells and chemical hapten exposure. MiXCR, applied by TCRdb to the RACE reads, yields one record per CDR3 protein. This table has 300,000 to 450,000 distinct CDR3 sequences, approximately 5% appearing once. Specimen: whole blood, collected in connection with sensitization to the hapten diphenylcyclopropenone (DPC). These receptors all stem from a woman in her fifties or sixties with alopecia areata. Some clones in this sample may be carry-over from other donors' samples. Each CDR3 is given with its conserved first and last residue. Clone size is not always given. Where it is, it says once, few, many or a class for expanded clones.

cdr3_aa clone_size v_call cdr3_length
CASSPQGNGELFF many TRBV12-3/TRBV12-4 13
CASSLLPGEQYF - TRBV12-3/TRBV12-4 12
CASSQTDGIPKPYGYTF few TRBV3-1 17
CASSLGGRRADTQYF many TRBV28 15
CASSLGQGRPEQFF many TRBV12-3/TRBV12-4 14
CASSQGSGSSYEQYF many TRBV4-1 15
CASSFLGNEKLFF - TRBV7-6 13
CASSLEGTAYGYTF many TRBV7-2 14
CSVEERDRGTSFF - TRBV29-1 13
CSVSPSTVNYGYTF few TRBV20-1 14
CASSYRDGGYGYTF few TRBV27 14
CASSGQAGANVLTF many TRBV19 14
CASSQDPVTDTQYF many TRBV4-2 14
CASNPGRANTEAFF - TRBV12-3/TRBV12-4 14
CASSLLDRDSYYGYTF - TRBV7-9 16
CASSLLDSVNTEAFF many TRBV5-1 15
CASTTLGANSPLHF many TRBV2 14
CASSLDAGGVGYTF few TRBV7-6 14
CASSRDSPGIQYF many TRBV7-2 13
CASSQDHRSSRGYTF - TRBV3-1 15
CASSPRGDAEAFF - TRBV7-9 13
CASSEDTGELFF many TRBV6-1 12
CASSQVATASGNTIYF - TRBV4-3 16
CASRRSLNTEAFF many TRBV12-3/TRBV12-4 13
CATSGGQFSYEQYF few TRBV15 14
CASLASGSTDTQYF few TRBV5-4 14
CSAGSGTVNTEAFF - TRBV20-1 14
CASSPGTPSYEQYF many TRBV5-1 14
CASSQETGGMYEQYF - TRBV4-2 15
CASSLIGSENTEAFF many TRBV5-1 15
CAWMGKGSNEAFF many TRBV30 13
CASRIEDRVLGNTEAFF few TRBV6-1 17
CASSGQAYTGELFF many TRBV12-3/TRBV12-4 14
CASSQSAIYTEAFF few TRBV3-1 14
CASSQGQSSWAQYF - TRBV7-6 14
CASTQGLSSGRPETQYF few TRBV12-3/TRBV12-4 17
CASSLGRGSFLTDTQYF few TRBV7-3 17
CASSLTSGTGGELFF - TRBV5-1 15
CASSLTTGNTEAFF - TRBV12-3/TRBV12-4 14
CSVEDPQRPYNEQFF many TRBV29-1 15
CASSYRDRGQPQHF many TRBV6-5 14
CASRERGLSNTGELFF - TRBV3-1 16
CASSAVIDPSGANVLTF few TRBV18 17
CSARGASQYGYTF many TRBV20-1 13
CASTNRPNSPLHF few TRBV6-6 13
CASSVAGAGNSPLHF few TRBV9 15
CASSRTSGSWSKNIQYF few TRBV3-1 17
CASSLEAISSEQYF - TRBV5-1 14
CATSATGFPGNTEAFF - TRBV24-1 16
CASSFLGSRGTEAFF - TRBV12-3/TRBV12-4 15
CSARDPGTSGNNEQFF many TRBV20-1 16
CASSISHTQYF many TRBV19 11
CASNLGQGHTEAFF many TRBV30 14
CASSVRGPGNTIYF - TRBV6-1 14
CDSSTQRNTEAFF - TRBV7-9 13
CATGLAGVDEQYF many TRBV15 13
CASRDLGNTGELFF many TRBV7-9 14
CSVIAQQHLANYGYTF many TRBV29-1 16
CASSLRQSNTEAFF many TRBV5-4 14